Shown below are 29 T cell receptor beta chains from a single sample sequenced in a study of blood T cell repertoires in COVID-19. Here immunoSEQ multiplex PCR was the method, and the copy in TCRdb shows in-frame clones only, minus some. The table has 200,000 to 250,000 clones, about 80% seen once. Sequenced: PBMCs or T cells enriched from blood (not recorded which). These receptors were obtained from a woman in her 50s who had been exposed to COVID-19.

Here the CDR3 reads CASSQDGTREDIQYF. The DNA for the CDR3 is TGCGCCAGCAGCCAAGACGGGACTAGGGAAGACATTCAGTACTTC. The chain employs TRBV4-3 and TRBJ2-4; 8 nucleotides align to TRBD2. Per germline, CDR1 LGHNA and CDR2 YSLEER. Trimming took 0 bases from V and 8 from J; bases not matched to a gene: 6. The CDR3 extends over 15 amino acids.

The rearrangement joins TRBV27 to TRBJ1-1; 7 bases are a match to TRBD1. This CDR3 region has 12 residues. Germline trimming cut 6 bases from V and 5 bases from J; bases unmatched to any gene: 3. CDR1 and CDR2 from the germline V gene are MNHEY and SMNVEV (reference sequence). CDR3 nucleotide sequence: TGTGCCAGCAGAAGGGGGCTAACTGAAGCTTTCTTT. Its protein product is CASRRGLTEAFF.

CDR3 residues: CASYRRGQGTPYEQYF. CDR3 nucleotide sequence: TGTGCCAGCTACCGGCGCGGGCAGGGGACACCCTACGAGCAGTACTTC. This sequence joins TRBV5-4 and TRBJ2-7, with a tentative D call TRBD1 (6 bases). V was clipped by 7 bases and J by 2 bases, with 22 bases between them. The CDR3 consists of 16 residues. Germline V gene data show CDR1 as SGHNT and CDR2 as YYREEE (reference sequence).

The chain recombines TRBV4-3 with TRBJ2-7; a possible D gene is TRBD1 (7 bases). V lost 0 bases to trimming and J lost 2 bases, with 11 bases between them. The CDR3 length is 15 residues. In germline, CDR1 is LGHNA, CDR2 YSLEER. The CDR3 loop reads CASSQDAGGPYEQYF. The CDR3 DNA sequence: TGCGCCAGCAGCCAAGATGCAGGGGGGCCCTACGAGCAGTACTTC.

The CDR3 DNA is TGTGCCAGCAGCTCCGGACTAGCGGGGGGCCACGAGCAGTACTTC. It codes for CASSSGLAGGHEQYF. This rearrangement joins TRBV5-4 to TRBJ2-7; 14 nucleotides agree with TRBD2. There are 15 residues in the CDR3. Germline V CDR1 and CDR2: SGHNT, YYREEE (reference sequence). J was trimmed by 5 bases and V by 3 bases; bases with no gene match: 4.

The chain employs TRBV28 and TRBJ1-4; TRBD1 agrees at 7 bases. Germline V gene lookup returns CDR1 MDHEN and CDR2 SYDVKM. Trimming at V came to 4 bases and at J to 11 bases, leaving 4 bases not matched to a gene. This CDR3 has 12 residues. The CDR3 spells CASSSVTGKLFF. DNA of the CDR3: TGTGCCAGCAGTTCGGTGACAGGGAAACTGTTTTTT.

V and J are TRBV9 and TRBJ1-4; 7 bases align to TRBD1. The CDR3 extends over 16 amino acids. Germline assignment: CDR1 SGDLS and CDR2 YYNGEE. V shed 4 bases and J 0 bases; nucleotides not matched to a gene: 6. The CDR3 DNA sequence: TGTGCCAGCAGCCCCAGGGGGAGGACAACTAATGAAAAACTGTTTTTT. It codes for CASSPRGRTTNEKLFF.

This chain joins TRBV12-3 or TRBV12-4 and TRBJ1-2, with D hard to call. The CDR3 consists of 13 residues. The V end lost 6 bases, the J end lost 5 bases, and 13 bases lay between the germline ends. The CDR3 coding sequence is TGTGCCAGCAGACTCGACGGGGATTATGGCTACACCTTC. Translated, it gives CASRLDGDYGYTF.

This chain joins TRBV5-6 and TRBJ1-1; D ambiguous. V was clipped by 2 bases and J by 5 bases, with 10 bases between them. Germline V lookup: CDR1 SGHDT, CDR2 YYEEEE. The CDR3 contains 13 residues. The CDR3 reads CASSFMTRTEAFF. The CDR3 coding sequence is TGTGCCAGCAGCTTCATGACACGGACTGAAGCTTTCTTT.

V gene TRBV14 combines with J gene TRBJ2-1; maybe TRBD2 (5 bases). The CDR3 is 14 amino acids. CDR1 is SGHDN, CDR2 FVKESK, per germline. Trimming cost V 1 base and J 3 bases, with 7 bases left between them. The DNA for the CDR3 is TGTGCCAGCAGCCAAGTCCGGGGCTACAATGAGCAGTTCTTC. Translation: CASSQVRGYNEQFF.

V is TRBV6-5 and J is TRBJ2-2, with D perhaps matching TRBD2 (6 bases). The CDR3 is made up of 15 amino acids. V was trimmed by 10 bases and J by 1 base, leaving 16 bases between them. Germline lookup yields CDR1 MNHEY and CDR2 SVGAGI. In nucleotides, the CDR3 is TGTGCCACGCGCCGGGGAGGACAGAACACCGGGGAGCTGTTTTTT. Protein sequence: CATRRGGQNTGELFF.

The table lists this clone with many counts. The gene calls are TRBV29-1 and TRBJ2-3, with 8 bases identical to TRBD2. The CDR3 length is 13 residues. Losses at the gene ends were 7 bases for V and 0 bases for J; bases not matched to a gene: 3. The V gene's germline CDR1 is SQVTM and CDR2 ANQGSEA. CDR3 protein: CSGRLASTDTQYF. In DNA form, the CDR3 reads TGCAGCGGGCGACTAGCGAGCACAGATACGCAGTATTTT.

This clone turned up a few times. The chain employs TRBV6-5 and TRBJ1-6; D is possibly TRBD1 (5 bases). The V end lost 4 bases, the J end lost 10 bases, and 14 bases lay between the germline ends. The CDR3 is 14 residues long. CDR1 MNHEY and CDR2 SVGAGI come from the germline V gene. DNA for the CDR3: TGTGCCAGCAGTTCAGGGATCTCAAGCTCACCCCTCCACTTT. Amino acid sequence: CASSSGISSSPLHF.

This clone was recorded a few times. The chain carries TRBV6-2 or TRBV6-3 and TRBJ1-6; D is unresolved. V gave up 5 bases and J gave up 9 bases, with 8 bases separating them. From germline, CDR1 is MNHEY and CDR2 SVGEGT. CDR3 length: 12 residues. The CDR3 region is CASSGSVSPLHF. The DNA of the CDR3 is TGTGCCAGCAGTGGGAGCGTTTCACCCCTCCACTTT.

The rearrangement links TRBV18 to TRBJ1-1; D may be TRBD1 (6 bases). CDR3 size: 14 residues. Trimming removed 6 bases at V and 1 base at J, with 12 bases between. The germline gives CDR1 KGHSH, CDR2 LQKENI. CDR3: CASSLATGNTEAFF. In DNA form, the CDR3 reads TGTGCCAGCTCCCTCGCGACAGGGAACACTGAAGCTTTCTTT.

The J gene is TRBJ1-2, the V gene TRBV3-1 (or the pseudogene TRBV3-2), with D possibly matching TRBD1 (5 bases). CDR3 length: 14 residues. V gave up 3 bases and J gave up 7 bases, with 15 bases separating them. Per germline, CDR1 LGHDT and CDR2 YNNKEL (reference sequence). The CDR3 sequence is CASSQITGRGGYTF. Written as DNA, the CDR3 is TGTGCCAGCAGCCAGATCACAGGACGCGGTGGCTACACCTTC.

The J gene is TRBJ1-5, the V gene TRBV5-1; TRBD1 might be the D (6 bases). Trimming removed 5 bases from V and 4 bases from J, with 16 bases in between. Germline V lookup: CDR1 SGHRS, CDR2 YFSETQ. CDR3 size: 15 residues. CDR3 nucleotides: TGCGCCAGCAGAACAAAACCAGGGGCAAATCAGCCCCAGCATTTT. It translates to CASRTKPGANQPQHF.

The chain uses TRBV3-1 (or the pseudogene TRBV3-2) and TRBJ1-1, with 7 nucleotides matching TRBD1. V was pared by 5 bases and J by 8 bases, with 5 bases of the junction left unmatched. This CDR3 contains 12 residues. Germline loops: CDR1 LGHDT, CDR2 YNNKEL (reference sequence). CDR3 nucleotide sequence: TGTGCCAGCAGCTTACAGGGGCTAGAAGCTTTCTTT. Encoded protein: CASSLQGLEAFF.

As to this clone: Because it lacks the conserved phenylalanine or tryptophan at the end, this CDR3 is likely a read error. It is unclear where the CDR3 begins or ends on the DNA, so no DNA is shown, and the CDR3 is as TCRdb lists it. The chain combines TRBV30 with TRBJ1-2; the table's D call TRBD1 went unverified against the DNA. Germline V lookup: CDR1 GTSNPN, CDR2 SVGIG (reference sequence). 12 amino acids form the CDR3, both terminal residues included. CDR3 in amino acids: CAWSEDTRLMVT.

With respect to this clone: The sample holds other DNA sequences that translate to the same CDR3. The chain combines TRBV7-2 with TRBJ1-5; D call uncertain. Germline-derived CDR1 and CDR2 are SGHTA and FQGNSA. Trimming removed 2 bases from V and 2 bases from J, with 7 bases in between. This CDR3 has 14 amino acids. CDR3 nucleotides: TGTGCCAGCAGCTTACGACTGGGCAATCAGCCCCAGCATTTT. It specifies CASSLRLGNQPQHF.

The V and J genes are TRBV11-2 and TRBJ2-1, with D hard to call. CDR3 length equals 13 residues. Germline CDR1 SGHAT, CDR2 FQNNGV. Trimming took off 0 bases at V and 8 bases at J, with 8 bases between the two ends. In nucleotides, the CDR3 is TGTGCCAGCAGCTTAGATCGGTTCGATGAGCAGTTCTTC. It yields the protein CASSLDRFDEQFF.

This chain links TRBV6-4 with TRBJ1-5; TRBD1 aligns across 7 bases. Losses at the gene ends were 6 bases for V and 6 bases for J; bases not matched to a gene: 8. Germline V gives CDR1 MRHNA, CDR2 SNTAGT. The CDR3 has 14 amino acids. The CDR3 coding sequence is TGTGCCAGCAGCCTCCGACAGGGCGGTCAGCCCCAGCATTTT. Protein product: CASSLRQGGQPQHF.

The rearrangement links TRBV30 to TRBJ2-7; possible D gene TRBD1, 6 bases. The CDR3 is made up of 15 amino acids. Germline CDR1 GTSNPN, CDR2 SVGIG (reference sequence). V lost 4 bases and J lost 5, with 21 bases in between. CDR3 coding DNA: TGTGCCTGGAATCCACTCCCAGGGGTTCGGCACGAGCAGTACTTC. It is translated as CAWNPLPGVRHEQYF.

This clone was seen only once. This rearrangement joins TRBV19 to TRBJ1-2, with 9 bases aligning to TRBD1. With V trimmed by 5 bases and J by 5 bases, 9 bases remained unmatched. The CDR3 contains 15 residues. In germline, CDR1 is LNHDA, CDR2 SQIVND (reference sequence). The CDR3 nucleotides are TGTGCCAGTAGTGTTACAGGGGGCCAAGGGTATGGCTACACCTTC. It codes for CASSVTGGQGYGYTF.

The rearrangement uses TRBV3-1 (or the pseudogene TRBV3-2) and TRBJ2-1; 9 bases are shared with TRBD2. This CDR3 region has 15 residues. The germline gives CDR1 LGHDT, CDR2 YNNKEL (reference sequence). Unmatched junction bases numbered 6, after V lost 4 bases and J lost 5 bases. CDR3 residues: CASSRSTSGNNEQFF. CDR3 in DNA: TGTGCCAGCAGCCGCTCGACTAGCGGCAACAATGAGCAGTTCTTC.

The CDR3 spells CASSHTGREPDTQYF. The CDR3 nucleotides are TGTGCCAGCAGCCACACGGGAAGGGAACCAGATACGCAGTATTTT. The chain links TRBV3-1 (or the pseudogene TRBV3-2) to TRBJ2-3; TRBD2 is a possible D gene (5 bases). The CDR3 sequence is 15 residues long. The germline V gene has CDR1 LGHDT and CDR2 YNNKEL (reference sequence). V dropped 3 bases and J dropped 4 bases, with 14 bases sitting between them.

The V call is TRBV28, the J call TRBJ1-1, with D unresolved. The germline V gene encodes CDR1 MDHEN and CDR2 SYDVKM. The V gene lost 5 bases and the J gene lost 4 bases, with 17 bases spanning the gap. The CDR3 consists of 15 residues. The CDR3 is CASSPPGSTGTEAFF. The CDR3 DNA sequence: TGTGCCAGCAGTCCGCCCGGTTCGACTGGCACTGAAGCTTTCTTT.

The chain couples TRBV30 to TRBJ2-5, with D maybe TRBD1 (6 bases). This CDR3 region has 14 residues. Germline values: CDR1 GTSNPN, CDR2 SVGIG (reference sequence). Between the trimmed V and J ends, which lost 4 bases and 4 bases, there was a span of 16 bases. The CDR3 sequence: CAWNEGVGGETQYF. CDR3 DNA: TGTGCCTGGAACGAGGGGGTTGGGGGAGAGACCCAGTACTTC.

This chain uses TRBV5-6 with TRBJ1-2; TRBD1 might be the D (5 bases). V shed 6 bases and J shed 4 bases, with 16 bases lying between them. The CDR3 totals 14 residues. Germline-derived CDR1 and CDR2 are SGHDT and YYEEEE. The CDR3 coding sequence is TGTGCCAGCAACCAACCGGGACTGATCTATGGCTACACCTTC. It encodes CASNQPGLIYGYTF.